Listed below are T cell receptor beta chains from one sample, sequenced in a study of cytomegalovirus exposure and HLA in healthy donors. Only in-frame clones appear in the TCRdb table, and some are missing; sequencing was by immunoSEQ multiplex PCR. The sample yields fewer than 120,000 clones, approximately 86% seen once. The source material was PBMCs. All receptors derive from a man aged 35-49 years in good health and CMV-seronegative. Each CDR3 is given with its conserved first and last residue. The order of the fields is D gene, V gene, clone size, J gene, CDR3 DNA, CDR3 protein. The D gene is left open where the match is weak. Rows give clone size only sometimes, using once, few, many, or a class for an expanded clone.

-	TRBV15	once	TRBJ1-5	TGTGCCACCAGCCTCTGGGGAGGGGATCAGCCCCAGCATTTT	CATSLWGGDQPQHF
TRBD1	TRBV5-4	-	TRBJ1-6	TGTGCCAGCAGCTCGTCGACACAGGGGGCGGTGGGTTCACCCCTCCACTTT	CASSSSTQGAVGSPLHF
-	TRBV5-1	-	TRBJ1-6	TGCGCCAGCAGCGCCTCGGGCTCCTATAATTCACCCCTCCACTTT	CASSASGSYNSPLHF
-	TRBV6-5	-	TRBJ1-2	TGTGCCAGCAGTAAACAGGGTGGCTACACCTTC	CASSKQGGYTF
-	TRBV14	-	TRBJ1-1	TGTGCCAGCAGCCAAGTGGGGGGTATCGTATCTGAAGCTTTCTTT	CASSQVGGIVSEAFF
-	TRBV28	-	TRBJ1-3	TGTGCCAGCATAGAGACAGCCTCTGGAAACACCATATATTTT	CASIETASGNTIYF
-	TRBV30	-	TRBJ1-3	TGTGCCTGGAGTGACAGAAACACCATATATTTT	CAWSDRNTIYF
TRBD2	TRBV14	once	TRBJ2-3	TGTGCCAGCAGCCACCGCCTCAGCGGGGGACTGTATACGCAGTATTTT	CASSHRLSGGLYTQYF
-	TRBV7-8	-	TRBJ2-3	TGTGCCAGCAGCGGAACTACAGGGTTTAGCACAGATACGCAGTATTTT	CASSGTTGFSTDTQYF
-	TRBV14	-	TRBJ2-1	TGTGCCAGCAGTCAGGGGGGCCGTTACAATGAGCAGTTCTTC	CASSQGGRYNEQFF
TRBD2	TRBV5-1	-	TRBJ2-1	TGCGCCAGCAGCCCGGGACTAGCGGCCTACAATGAGCAGTTCTTC	CASSPGLAAYNEQFF
TRBD1	TRBV5-4	-	TRBJ1-3	TGTGCCAGCAGCCCCCAAACAGGGGCAGGAAACACCATATATTTT	CASSPQTGAGNTIYF
TRBD1	TRBV6-4	-	TRBJ1-1	TGTGCCAGCAGGGGACAGGGGACCATGAACACTGAAGCTTTCTTT	CASRGQGTMNTEAFF
-	TRBV27	-	TRBJ1-5	TGTGCCAGCAGTTTATCACCGACGGGGGGTGGCAATCAGCCCCAGCATTTT	CASSLSPTGGGNQPQHF
-	TRBV19	-	TRBJ1-1	TGTGCCAGTTCGATGGCGGTTGAAGCTTTCTTT	CASSMAVEAFF
TRBD1	TRBV30	-	TRBJ1-5	TGTACCTGGAGTGTGCAGGGGGCAGGGCAGCCCCAGCATTTT	CTWSVQGAGQPQHF
-	TRBV4-3	-	TRBJ1-2	TGCGCCAGCAGCCAAGAACCGGGGTTCTATGGCTACACCTTC	CASSQEPGFYGYTF
-	TRBV30	-	TRBJ1-6	TGTGCCTGGAGTGTACGGAGGGGTAGGGCAGGGATGATGGATAATTCACCCCTCCACTTT	CAWSVRRGRAGMMDNSPLHF
TRBD1	TRBV28	-	TRBJ1-2	TGTGCCAGCAGGAACGCCGGGACAGGGTTTAGCTACACCTTC	CASRNAGTGFSYTF
-	TRBV30	-	TRBJ2-6	TGTGCCTGGAGTGTACGGCGGGGAACTGGGGCCAACGTCCTGACTTTC	CAWSVRRGTGANVLTF
TRBD1	TRBV18	-	TRBJ2-7	TGTGCCAGCTCACCTATTTTAACAGGGGCCGAGCAGTACTTC	CASSPILTGAEQYF
-	TRBV19	-	TRBJ1-3	TGTGCCAGCACCCGGGGGACCTCTGGAAACACCATATATTTT	CASTRGTSGNTIYF
-	TRBV5-1	-	TRBJ1-1	TGCGCCAGCAGCCCGAACCCTCGGGGGAAAACTGAAGCTTTCTTT	CASSPNPRGKTEAFF
TRBD1	TRBV6-1	-	TRBJ1-2	TGTGCCAGCAGCCTGGGACAGGAGGTCTATGGCTACACCTTC	CASSLGQEVYGYTF
TRBD2	TRBV7-2	once	TRBJ2-5	TGTGCCAGCAGCCTACAGCGGGGGCTCCAAGAGACCCAGTACTTC	CASSLQRGLQETQYF
-	TRBV4-2	-	TRBJ2-7	TGTGCCAGCAGCCAAGAAGGCGGGCAAGTCTTTTGTTTC	CASSQEGGQVFCF
-	TRBV2	-	TRBJ1-1	TGTGCCACCATACAAGAGAACACTGAAGCTTTCTTT	CATIQENTEAFF
TRBD1	TRBV7-9	-	TRBJ1-1	TGTGCCAGCAGCTCCTTGACAGGGAATGGGGCTTTCTTT	CASSSLTGNGAFF
-	TRBV2	-	TRBJ2-5	TGTGCCAGCAGTTCGGGGGTTGGGGAGACCCAGTACTTC	CASSSGVGETQYF
-	TRBV2	-	TRBJ2-7	TGTGCCAGCAGTGGAGGAATCTCCTACGAGCAGTACTTC	CASSGGISYEQYF
-	TRBV5-1	-	TRBJ1-1	TGCGTCAGCAGCTTGGTTGGGGGCATGAACACTGAAGCTTTCTTT	CVSSLVGGMNTEAFF
TRBD2	TRBV13	-	TRBJ2-7	TGTGCCAGCAGCTTATGGCGGGGGGCCAATGAGCAGTACTTC	CASSLWRGANEQYF
TRBD2	TRBV28	-	TRBJ2-3	TGTGCCAGCAGTTTCCCTGGCGGGGGTCAAACAGATACGCAGTATTTT	CASSFPGGGQTDTQYF
-	TRBV29-1	-	TRBJ1-1	TGCAGCGTTGAGGTCCCTGCCACGGCTGAAGCTTTCTTT	CSVEVPATAEAFF
-	TRBV6-5	-	TRBJ1-2	TGTGCCAGCAGTTACTGGGGCGGGACTAACTATGGCTACACCTTC	CASSYWGGTNYGYTF
-	TRBV5-3	once	TRBJ1-2	TGTGCCAATCACTCCAGGGTGGGTAATGGCTACACCTTC	CANHSRVGNGYTF
-	TRBV30	-	TRBJ1-5	TGTGCCTGGAGTGTTAAGGGGTGGCAGGGGTATCAGCCCCAGCATTTT	CAWSVKGWQGYQPQHF
TRBD1	TRBV9	-	TRBJ1-2	TGTGCCAGCAGCATCCTACAGGGGGCAAGCTATGGCTACACCTTC	CASSILQGASYGYTF
TRBD1	TRBV4-2	-	TRBJ1-1	TGTGCCAGCAGACCCTCAGGGGGCACTGAAGCTTTCTTT	CASRPSGGTEAFF
-	TRBV5-1	-	TRBJ2-1	TGCGCCAGCAGCCCGGCTGGCGGATACAATGAGCAGTTCTTC	CASSPAGGYNEQFF
-	TRBV5-4	-	TRBJ2-7	TGTGCCAGCAGCTTTCCGGGGGTTTCGAAGCAGTACTTC	CASSFPGVSKQYF
TRBD1	TRBV28	-	TRBJ2-7	TGTGCCAGCAGTTGGACAGGGGCCTACGAGCAGTACTTC	CASSWTGAYEQYF
TRBD2	TRBV5-4	-	TRBJ2-5	TGTGCCAGCAGCTTGGGCGGCCTAGCGGGTGGAGAGACCCAGTACTTC	CASSLGGLAGGETQYF
TRBD1	TRBV7-2	-	TRBJ1-5	TGTGCCAGCAGCTGGGACAGCGCTCAGCCCCAGCATTTT	CASSWDSAQPQHF
TRBD2	TRBV2	-	TRBJ2-1	TGTGCCAGCAGTGAAGGGGCGGGGGGGAGTAATGAGCAGTTCTTC	CASSEGAGGSNEQFF
TRBD1	TRBV6-6	-	TRBJ1-4	TGTGCCAGCAGTTCCGGGACAGGGACAAATGAAAAACTGTTTTTT	CASSSGTGTNEKLFF
TRBD1	TRBV5-6	-	TRBJ2-7	TGTGCCAGCAGCTGGGACAGGGGAACCTACGAGCAGTACTTC	CASSWDRGTYEQYF
TRBD2	TRBV7-9	-	TRBJ2-2	TGTGCCAGCAGCTTAGAGGCGGGGGGCCGCACCGGGGAGCTGTTTTTT	CASSLEAGGRTGELFF
TRBD1	TRBV6-5	few	TRBJ1-2	TGTGCCAGCAGTTATGGGGACAGGGGACTATCGCGCGGCTACACCTTC	CASSYGDRGLSRGYTF
-	TRBV4-2	-	TRBJ1-5	TGTGCCAGCAGCCAAGAGTCAGGGCGAAATCAGCCCCAGCATTTT	CASSQESGRNQPQHF
TRBD1	TRBV28	-	TRBJ1-6	TGTGCCAGCAGCCGGACAGGCCAAAATTCACCCCTCCACTTT	CASSRTGQNSPLHF
-	TRBV13	-	TRBJ1-4	TGTGCCAGCAGCTTAGGCCTCAGGGGTAATAATGAAAAACTGTTTTTT	CASSLGLRGNNEKLFF
-	TRBV30	-	TRBJ2-5	TGTGCCTGGAGCGACCGGGTAGGGGGACCGGAGACCCAGTACTTC	CAWSDRVGGPETQYF
-	TRBV28	-	TRBJ2-5	TGTGCCAGCAGTTCCCAGGCGTCAGGACAAGAGACCCAGTACTTC	CASSSQASGQETQYF
-	TRBV28	few	TRBJ1-2	TGTGCCAGCAGTTCCGGGACACCCTTGGGGTATGGCTACACCTTC	CASSSGTPLGYGYTF
-	TRBV1	medium-sized	TRBJ2-5	TGCACCAGCAGCCAAGGCGGATTTAGCGGGGGGGTTTTTGGAGAGACCCAGTACTTC	CTSSQGGFSGGVFGETQYF
-	TRBV2	-	TRBJ2-7	TGTGCCAGCGGGCAGTACGAGCAGTACTTC	CASGQYEQYF
-	TRBV30	-	TRBJ1-1	TGTGCCTGCAACGGACTCGCGAACACTGAAGCTTTCTTT	CACNGLANTEAFF
TRBD1	TRBV6-5	-	TRBJ1-2	TGTGCCAGCAGTTACCTAGGGGGCGACGGCTACACCTTC	CASSYLGGDGYTF